The 9 T cell receptor beta chains reported below all come from one sample, sequenced in a study of tumor-infiltrating lymphocytes in oesophageal squamous cell carcinoma. TCRdb independently ran MiXCR on the PCR reads; one entry per CDR3 protein. The data show 15,000 to 20,000 distinct CDR3 sequences, 40% to 55% seen once. The sequenced sample was esophageal tumor tissue. These receptors all stem from a male donor with esophageal squamous cell carcinoma.

As regards this clonotype: The junction departs from the called germline gene at one end, perhaps through a read error. The V and J genes are TRBV7-2 and TRBJ2-5; 10 positions agree with TRBD1. This CDR3 has 12 residues. In germline, CDR1 is SGHTA, CDR2 FQGNSA. CDR3 residues: CASSLGGTGDNF. DNA for the CDR3: TGTGCCAGCAGCTTAGGGGGGACAGGGGACAACTTC.

At least ten counts were recorded for this clonotype. The chain joins TRBV5-5 to TRBJ2-1; D unclear. CDR1 and CDR2 from the germline V gene are SGHKS and YYEKEE (reference sequence). This CDR3 is 14 amino acids long. V gave up 4 bases and J gave up 0 bases, with 8 bases separating them. The CDR3 DNA follows: TGTGCCAGCAGCACTATAAGCTCCTACAATGAGCAGTTCTTC. Protein sequence: CASSTISSYNEQFF. The full variable domain, its missing parts supplied by reference TRBV5-5 and TRBJ2-1, is DAGVTQSPTHLIKTRGQQVTLRCSPISGHKSVSWYQQVLGQGPQFIFQYYEKEERGRGNFPDRFSARQFPNYSSELNVNALLLGDSALYLCASSTISSYNEQFFGPGTRLTVL.

This clonotype was seen a handful of times. The V and J genes are TRBV11-2 and TRBJ2-5, with 9 bases identical to TRBD2. The ends lost 4 bases at V and 2 bases at J; junction bases unmatched: 5. The CDR3 runs to 15 residues. From germline, CDR1 is SGHAT and CDR2 FQNNGV. The chain's CDR3 is CASSSSSGAQETQYF. Here the CDR3 DNA reads TGTGCCAGCAGCTCCTCTAGCGGGGCACAAGAGACCCAGTACTTC.

The gene calls are TRBV7-6 and TRBJ1-2; 9 bases align to TRBD1. Germline values: CDR1 SGHVS, CDR2 FNYEAQ. The V segment lost 6 bases and the J segment 7 bases; nucleotides outside the gene matches: 3. CDR3 length: 12 amino acids. The CDR3: CASRGTGSGYTF. Written as DNA, the CDR3 is TGTGCCAGCAGGGGGACAGGGTCTGGCTACACCTTC.

A remark on this clonotype: Here the CDR3 omits its conserved ending phenylalanine or tryptophan, so a read error is the likely source. It is unclear where the CDR3 begins or ends on the DNA, so no DNA is shown, and the CDR3 is as TCRdb lists it. This chain connects TRBV7-4 to TRBJ2-5. The CDR3 is 19 residues long, counting both termini. Germline CDR1 is SGHVT and CDR2 is SQSDAQ. The CDR3 protein is CASSLEVGLRPQETQYFGN.

This clonotype was detected ten times or more. This chain uses TRBV7-9 with TRBJ2-1; D gene unclear. Per germline, CDR1 SEHNR and CDR2 FQNEAQ (reference sequence). This CDR3 region has 12 residues. V lost 2 bases, J lost 7 bases, and 6 bases lay in between. The CDR3 region has the DNA TGTGCCAGCAGCTTACCCGGGAATGAGCAGTTCTTC. Translation gives CASSLPGNEQFF.

With respect to this clonotype: A much more abundant neighbour one base away suggests this may be a read error. The CDR3 nucleotides are TGTGTCAGCAGCGTGGGACTAGTTAATGAGCAGTTCTTC. This sequence encodes CVSSVGLVNEQFF. The chain uses TRBV7-6 and TRBJ2-1, with TRBD2 matching 8 bases. The CDR3 has 13 residues. The germline CDR1 and CDR2 sequences are SGHVS and FNYEAQ.

This chain links TRBV28 with TRBJ2-4; TRBD2 agrees at 15 bases. Judging by the DNA end, TRBJ2-1 fits better; the J call may be wrong. Germline V CDR1 and CDR2: MDHEN, SYDVKM. This CDR3 spans 15 amino acids. CDR3 loop: CASREGLAGGGEQFF. The CDR3 DNA sequence: TGTGCCAGCAGGGAAGGACTAGCGGGGGGGGGTGAGCAGTTCTTC.

The chain links TRBV10-2 to TRBJ2-7; TRBD2 aligns across 11 bases. The CDR3 extends over 13 amino acids. Germline assignment: CDR1 WSHSY and CDR2 SAAADI. V was clipped by 6 bases and J by 2 bases; unmatched bases: 0. The CDR3 region is CASRLAGAYEQYF. The CDR3 DNA reads TGCGCCAGCAGACTAGCGGGGGCCTACGAGCAGTACTTC.